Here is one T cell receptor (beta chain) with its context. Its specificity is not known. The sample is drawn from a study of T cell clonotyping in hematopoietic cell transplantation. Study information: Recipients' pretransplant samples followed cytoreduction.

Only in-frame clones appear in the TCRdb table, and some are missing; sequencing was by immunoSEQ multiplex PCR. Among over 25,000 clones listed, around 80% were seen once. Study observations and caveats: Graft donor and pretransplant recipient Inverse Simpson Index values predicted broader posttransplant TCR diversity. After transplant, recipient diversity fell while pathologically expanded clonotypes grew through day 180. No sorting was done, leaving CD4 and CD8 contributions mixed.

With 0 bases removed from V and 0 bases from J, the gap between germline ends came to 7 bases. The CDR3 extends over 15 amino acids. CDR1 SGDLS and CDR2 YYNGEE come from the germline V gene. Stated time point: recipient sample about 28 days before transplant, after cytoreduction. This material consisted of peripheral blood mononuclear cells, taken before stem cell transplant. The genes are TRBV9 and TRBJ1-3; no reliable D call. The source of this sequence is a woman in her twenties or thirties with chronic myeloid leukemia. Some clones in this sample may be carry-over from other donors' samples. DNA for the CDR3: TGTGCCAGCAGCGTAGGAGGCTCCTCTGGAAACACCATATATTTT. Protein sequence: CASSVGGSSGNTIYF.